This TCR beta chain is from a study of low-dose radiotherapy and immunotherapy resistance in tumors. About the study: A total of 6.5 Gy was given to Cohort 1 as 0.5 Gy per fraction every 2 weeks. The treatment that patients received was intravenous nivolumab 240 mg every two weeks plus ipilimumab 1 mg/kg every six weeks.

This CDR3 contains 16 residues. After removal of 4 bases from V and 5 bases from J, the junction contained 10 bases not matched to a gene. The germline gives CDR1 SGHDN, CDR2 FVKESK. Regarding time point: before trial treatment. The therapy administered to donors comprised nivolumab, ipilimumab, aspirin, low-dose cyclophosphamide and low-dose radiotherapy. Patients eligible had advanced solid tumors without tumor-infiltrating lymphocytes. First-strand cDNA used TRAV- and TRBV-specific primers, covering alpha and beta chains. TCR amplification ran 15 to 25 PCR cycles using constant-region and V-primer adapter primers. Each CDR3 protein gets one entry after TCRdb re-called the reads with MiXCR. The repertoire includes more than 50,000 distinct CDR3 sequences, 25% of them detected once, and approximately 5.4% sits in the top ten.

V gene TRBV14 combines with J gene TRBJ1-1, with TRBD1 matching over 10 bases. The material sequenced was PBMCs, taken before treatment. The receptor was derived from a male donor with prostate cancer. The CDR3 DNA sequence: TGTGCCAGCAGCCGAAATGCCGGGACAGGGGTAACTGAAGCTTTCTTT. Translated: CASSRNAGTGVTEAFF.